A selection of T cell receptor beta chains follows, all from one sample in a study of Graves' ophthalmopathy and Graves' hyperthyroidism. TCRdb reprocessed the multiplex PCR reads via MiXCR and lists one record per CDR3 protein. The data hold approximately 1.2 million distinct CDR3 sequences, with about 35% observed a single time. The source material was peripheral blood or thyroid tissue (not recorded which). The source of these receptors is an adult man with Graves' hyperthyroidism. The CDR3 runs from the conserved cysteine through the conserved F or W. A D gene is named only where the DNA matches it firmly. Rows may omit the clone size; those that give it use once, few, many or a size class.

>-|TRBV29-1|TRBD1|TRBJ1-5
CSVSRGTGVQPQHF
TGCAGCGTCTCCCGGGGGACAGGGGTCCAGCCCCAGCATTTT
>-|TRBV9|-|TRBJ2-2
CASSQGRDAGELFF
TGCGCCAGCAGCCAAGGCCGGGACGCCGGGGAGCTGTTTTTT
>many|TRBV2|-|TRBJ2-7
CASITTGSYEQYF
TGTGCCAGCATTACCACAGGGTCCTACGAGCAGTACTTC
>many|TRBV12-3/TRBV12-4|-|TRBJ2-7
CASSRTPFEQYF
TGTGCCAGCAGTCGGACCCCCTTCGAGCAGTACTTC
>-|TRBV7-9|-|TRBJ1-2
CASRLKEESGYTF
TGTGCCAGCAGACTAAAGGAAGAGAGCGGCTACACCTTC
>few|TRBV5-4|TRBD2|TRBJ2-2
CASSLGGTTGTGELFF
TGTGCCAGCAGCTTGGGGGGGACTACCGGTACCGGGGAGCTGTTTTTT
>-|TRBV15|-|TRBJ1-4
CATRNRVLLKLFF
TGTGCCACCCGAAACAGGGTACTTCTGAAACTGTTTTTT
>-|TRBV7-2|-|TRBJ1-4
CASSLVAGATKLFF
TGTGCCAGCAGCTTAGTAGCGGGGGCCACAAAACTGTTTTTT
>-|TRBV6-5|TRBD1|TRBJ2-7
CASRHVGTGSSYEQYF
TGTGCCAGCAGACACGTCGGGACAGGGAGCTCCTACGAGCAGTACTTC
>once|TRBV29-1|TRBD1|TRBJ2-5
CSVTATGLSETQYF
TGCAGCGTTACAGCGACAGGGTTGTCGGAGACCCAGTACTTC
>-|TRBV2|-|TRBJ2-7
CASSARTYTSRDFLF
TGTGCCAGCAGTGCCCGAACCTATACTTCACGGGACTTCCTCTTC
>few|TRBV7-8|-|TRBJ2-5
CASSHQGTLETQYF
TGTGCCAGCAGTCACCAGGGTACCCTGGAGACCCAGTACTTC
>-|TRBV28|-|TRBJ1-1
CASSDKGLITREAFF
TGTGCCAGCAGTGACAAGGGGCTGATTACCAGAGAAGCTTTCTTT
>-|TRBV25-1|TRBD1|TRBJ2-5
CASGRNRGEAQYF
TGTGCTAGTGGACGGAACAGGGGGGAGGCCCAGTACTTC
>many|TRBV7-9|TRBD1|TRBJ1-1
CASSLGDSDTEAFF
TGTGCCAGCAGCTTAGGGGACAGCGACACTGAAGCTTTCTTT
>many|TRBV7-9|TRBD1|TRBJ1-1
CASSPYRQGWAFF
TGTGCCAGCAGTCCCTACCGACAGGGATGGGCTTTCTTT
>-|TRBV10-2|-|TRBJ1-5
CASSEPTGGGDQPQHF
TGCGCCAGCAGTGAGCCGACGGGGGGGGGCGATCAGCCCCAGCATTTT
>many|TRBV19|-|TRBJ2-2
CASSITAEGTGELFF
TGTGCCAGTAGTATCACTGCGGAGGGAACCGGGGAGCTGTTTTTT
>-|TRBV3-1|-|TRBJ1-2
CASSQMAGYGYTF
TGTGCCAGCAGCCAGATGGCGGGCTATGGCTACACCTTC
>-|TRBV10-3|-|TRBJ1-2
CAGSLTEGLGYTF
TGTGCCGGCAGCCTGACAGAGGGCCTTGGCTACACCTTC
>few|TRBV9|-|TRBJ2-2
CASSALPESTGELFF
TGTGCCAGCAGCGCCCTCCCCGAATCCACCGGGGAGCTGTTTTTT
>many|TRBV19|TRBD1|TRBJ1-1
CASSITGGRTEAFF
TGTGCCAGTAGTATAACAGGGGGCCGGACTGAAGCTTTCTTT
>-|TRBV7-2|-|TRBJ1-4
CASSPKNRKGEKLFF
TGTGCCAGCAGCCCTAAAAACAGGAAGGGTGAAAAACTGTTTTTT
>few|TRBV6-6|-|TRBJ1-5
CASSGQGLDQPQHF
TGTGCCAGCAGTGGGCAAGGGCTTGATCAGCCCCAGCATTTT
>few|TRBV5-1|TRBD1|TRBJ2-5
CASSADRDRVVGETQYF
TGCGCCAGCAGCGCTGACCGGGACAGGGTCGTCGGAGAGACCCAGTACTTC
>-|TRBV4-3|-|TRBJ2-7
CASSQDRGAADVYEQYF
TGCGCCAGCAGCCAAGATAGGGGGGCGGCTGATGTCTACGAGCAGTACTTC
>-|TRBV28|-|TRBJ1-1
CASSTTEAFF
TGTGCCAGCTCTACGACTGAAGCTTTCTTT
>-|TRBV28|-|TRBJ1-1
CARVPGRDTEAFF
TGTGCTAGAGTTCCGGGTAGGGACACTGAAGCTTTCTTT
>-|TRBV12-3/TRBV12-4|TRBD1|TRBJ1-1
CASRRRGQGATEAFF
TGTGCCAGCAGGCGACGGGGACAGGGGGCCACTGAAGCTTTCTTT
>many|TRBV2|TRBD1|TRBJ1-1
CASSSGGTAFF
TGTGCCAGCAGTTCAGGGGGCACGGCTTTCTTT
>-|TRBV6-5|-|TRBJ1-2
CASRYLGQLYGYTF
TGTGCCAGCAGATACCTCGGACAGCTCTATGGCTACACCTTC
>-|TRBV20-1|TRBD1|TRBJ1-1
CSAREAGGGSTEAFF
TGCAGTGCTAGAGAGGCAGGGGGAGGTAGCACTGAAGCTTTCTTT
>few|TRBV5-1|TRBD1|TRBJ2-7
CASSSSPGTAYEQYF
TGTGCCAGCAGCTCTAGCCCCGGGACAGCCTACGAGCAGTACTTC
>-|TRBV25-1|-|TRBJ2-7
CASSERSRDLSSYEQYF
TGTGCCAGCAGTGAACGCAGCCGGGACCTGAGCTCCTACGAGCAGTACTTC
>many|TRBV5-1|-|TRBJ2-2
CASSLVSGSTGELFF
TGTGCCAGCAGCTTAGTCTCAGGGTCCACCGGGGAGCTGTTTTTT
>many|TRBV12-3/TRBV12-4|TRBD2|TRBJ2-7
CASSLGTTAYEQYF
TGTGCCAGCAGTCTCGGGACTACAGCCTACGAGCAGTACTTC
>many|TRBV20-1|-|TRBJ2-7
CSARTEEQYF
TGCAGTGCCCGAACAGAGGAGCAGTACTTC
>many|TRBV7-9|-|TRBJ2-5
CASSLESETQYF
TGTGCCAGCAGCTTAGAATCGGAGACCCAGTACTTC
>many|TRBV13|TRBD1|TRBJ1-2
CASSSRDSANYGYTF
TGTGCCAGCAGCTCGAGGGACAGCGCTAACTATGGCTACACCTTC
>many|TRBV20-1|-|TRBJ1-3
CSARAWDASTGNTIYF
TGCAGTGCTAGAGCCTGGGACGCCTCGACTGGAAACACCATATATTTT
>many|TRBV25-1|TRBD1|TRBJ2-7
CASRQGLVGTYEQYF
TGTGCTAGCAGACAGGGTCTCGTAGGGACCTACGAGCAGTACTTC
>-|TRBV18|-|TRBJ1-1
CASSPPAGYDTEAFF
TGTGCCAGCTCACCACCCGCCGGGTACGACACTGAAGCTTTCTTT
>once|TRBV10-3|-|TRBJ2-6
CAISESSVRGGGANVLTF
TGTGCCATCAGTGAGTCAAGCGTTAGGGGTGGTGGGGCCAACGTCCTGACTTTC
>many|TRBV9|TRBD1|TRBJ1-5
CASSVRGGYQPQHF
TGTGCCAGCAGCGTAAGAGGGGGCTATCAGCCCCAGCATTTT
>-|TRBV6-6|TRBD1|TRBJ1-3
CASSPIQGENTIYF
TGTGCCAGCAGCCCAATTCAGGGGGAAAACACCATATATTTT
>-|TRBV7-2|-|TRBJ2-7
CASSYDRGGPYEQYF
TGTGCCAGCAGCTACGACAGGGGAGGGCCCTACGAGCAGTACTTC
>-|TRBV5-4|-|TRBJ2-2
CASSLAPRRWGVSPTGELFF
TGTGCCAGCAGCTTGGCCCCCCGTCGTTGGGGAGTAAGCCCAACCGGGGAGCTGTTTTTT
>-|TRBV7-9|-|TRBJ1-2
CASTVRPRDRVYTF
TGTGCCAGCACCGTTAGGCCACGGGATAGGGTCTACACCTTC
>-|TRBV7-3|-|TRBJ2-1
CASSMTSLVYNEQFF
TGTGCCAGCAGCATGACTAGTTTAGTCTACAATGAGCAGTTCTTC